This T cell receptor beta chain derives from a study of CD8+CD57+ T cells in acquired aplastic anemia. Study-level background: Sorted CD4+ and CD8+ cells yielded DNA averaging approximately 3.5 ug.

Patients chosen for sequencing had shown CD8+CD57+ cell expansion by flow cytometry. All patients had severe acquired aplastic anemia. The template for TCR beta VDJ and CDR3 sequence profiling was genomic DNA. A single record per CDR3 protein comes from TCRdb applying MiXCR to the reads. The sample lists under 500,000 distinct CDR3 sequences, under 40% occurring once. V dropped 2 bases and J dropped 3 bases, with 13 bases sitting between them. Germline V lookup: CDR1 SGHAT, CDR2 FQNNGV. This CDR3 is 15 amino acids long. Study-wide points: Both patients and controls carried the same twenty-nine CD8+ CDR3 sequences. Controls did not differ significantly from patients in CD8+ Simpson's diversity.

On this clonotype: No antigen is known for it.

The receptor comes from a human donor with aplastic anemia. The genes are TRBV11-2 and TRBJ2-5; D may match TRBD1 or TRBD2 (6 bases each). Sequenced input: sorted CD4+, CD8+, or CD8+CD57+ T cells (not recorded which) from PBMCs. In DNA, the CDR3 is TGTGCCAGCAGCTTAAAGGGGGGAACGGAAGAGACCCAGTACTTC. Protein sequence: CASSLKGGTEETQYF.